One sample yielded the 10 T cell receptor beta chains listed below, sequenced in a study of T cell responses to AZD1222 COVID-19 vaccine. Profiling relied on immunoSEQ multiplex PCR, and the TCRdb table lists in-frame clones only, not all of them. The table includes around 84,000 clones, almost 90% detected once. The sequenced sample was peripheral blood, obtained on day 0 of MenACWY control vaccination. These receptors originate from an adult in good health.

The rearrangement joins TRBV19 to TRBJ2-5; D is possibly TRBD2 (5 bases). The CDR3 totals 15 residues. The V gene's germline CDR1 is LNHDA and CDR2 SQIVND (reference sequence). Trimming pared 1 base from V and 4 bases from J, leaving 13 bases between. CDR3 in DNA: TGTGCCAGTAGTATAGCAGGTGAGGGAAGAGAGACCCAGTACTTC. Translated: CASSIAGEGRETQYF.

This clone has only a few counts. The V call is TRBV6-6, the J call TRBJ1-1; the D is unclear. The germline V gene encodes CDR1 MNHNY and CDR2 SVGAGI (reference sequence). V was clipped by 5 bases and J by 8 bases, with 9 bases between them. This CDR3 spans 11 amino acids. CDR3 bases: TGTGCCAGCAGTGTCGGCAGCGAAGCTTTCTTT. Translating gives CASSVGSEAFF.

J is TRBJ2-5 and V is TRBV24-1, with a tentative D call TRBD1 (6 bases). V was cut by 4 bases and J by 5 bases, with 13 bases left in between. Per germline, CDR1 KGHDR and CDR2 SFDVKD. This CDR3 spans 14 amino acids. CDR3 sequence reads: CATSDPGQWETQYF. CDR3 DNA sequence: TGTGCCACCAGTGACCCTGGACAGTGGGAGACCCAGTACTTC.

V and J are TRBV11-3 and TRBJ2-1, with D possibly being TRBD2 (5 bases). CDR1 SGHNT and CDR2 YENEEA come from the germline V gene. Trimming pared 3 bases from V and 6 bases from J, leaving 15 bases between. This CDR3 region has 15 residues. CDR3 nucleotides: TGTGCCAGCAGCTTCACGGGGATCAATTCCAATGAGCAGTTCTTC. Translation: CASSFTGINSNEQFF.

V usage is TRBV6-1 and J usage is TRBJ2-6, with D maybe TRBD2 (6 bases). Germline-derived CDR1 and CDR2 are MNHNS and SASEGT. Trimming shortened V by 1 base and J by 4 bases, and 11 bases separated the two germline ends. This CDR3 comprises 16 residues. CDR3 nucleotide sequence: TGTGCCAGCAGTGAAGTTGGGGGGAGAGGGGCCAACGTCCTGACTTTC. As protein: CASSEVGGRGANVLTF.

The chain employs TRBV19 and TRBJ1-1; D uncertain. Germline V gene sequence: CDR1 LNHDA, CDR2 SQIVND (reference sequence). With 3 bases removed from V and 4 bases from J, the gap between germline ends came to 12 bases. The CDR3 extends over 14 amino acids. DNA of the CDR3: TGTGCCAGTAGTATGTCCGCAAGAGGCACTGAAGCTTTCTTT. It codes for CASSMSARGTEAFF.

This clone occurred a few times. This chain links TRBV7-2 with TRBJ2-2; 8 bases are shared with TRBD1. Germline CDR1 reads SGHTA; CDR2 reads FQGNSA. The CDR3 spans 14 residues. V shed 5 bases, J shed 3 bases, and the junction held 2 bases outside the gene matches. The CDR3 region has the DNA TGTGCCAGCAGCAGGGACAGGTACACCGGGGAGCTGTTTTTT. Translation: CASSRDRYTGELFF.

The chain joins TRBV3-1 (or the pseudogene TRBV3-2) to TRBJ1-5, with D unresolved. CDR3 length: 16 amino acids. Germline assignment: CDR1 LGHDT and CDR2 YNNKEL (reference sequence). The V and J ends lost 2 bases and 4 bases respectively, with 15 bases between them. The CDR3 protein is CASSQLRTCHNQPQHF. DNA for the CDR3: TGTGCCAGCAGCCAACTTAGGACCTGCCATAATCAGCCCCAGCATTTT.

V and J are TRBV4-3 and TRBJ1-2, with 11 bases fitting TRBD1. Trimming removed 0 bases from V and 10 bases from J; junction bases left unmatched: 7. The CDR3 covers 15 residues. Germline loops: CDR1 LGHNA, CDR2 YSLEER. Here the CDR3 reads CASSQDPSGQGAYTF. DNA for the CDR3: TGCGCCAGCAGCCAAGATCCCAGTGGACAGGGGGCCTACACCTTC.

This chain uses TRBV6-4 with TRBJ2-3; unclear D gene. CDR3 size: 13 residues. Germline values: CDR1 MRHNA, CDR2 SNTAGT. The V end lost 3 bases, the J end lost 8 bases, and 12 bases lay between the germline ends. In DNA, the CDR3 is TGTGCCAGCAGTGAGAACCGCGCCGGTACGCAGTATTTT. Its protein product is CASSENRAGTQYF.